This TCR beta chain emerged from a study of neurological immune-mediated disorders. Overall study results and limits: The phylogenetic placement of 18 of 34 multiple sclerosis patients' repertoires in one related-CDR3 cluster constitutes a possible signature.

To note about this clonotype: The antigen is undetermined.

CDR3 length equals 17 residues. 5'RACE employing 10-nucleotide random UMIs yielded the cDNA. TCRdb independently ran MiXCR on the 5' RACE reads; one entry per CDR3 protein. The sample has 85,000 to 100,000 distinct CDR3 sequences, around 3.3% seen once. This clonotype was obtained from a young woman with multiple sclerosis. The chain recombines TRBV12-2 with TRBJ2-1; the table's TRBD1 call for D was not verified on the DNA. TRBV12-2 corresponds to a pseudogene. Material: PBMCs. CDR3 sequence (DNA): TGTGCAAGTCGCCCTGGGACCCCCGGGACAGGGATGAATGAGCAGTTCTTC. It translates to CASRPGTPGTGMNEQFF.